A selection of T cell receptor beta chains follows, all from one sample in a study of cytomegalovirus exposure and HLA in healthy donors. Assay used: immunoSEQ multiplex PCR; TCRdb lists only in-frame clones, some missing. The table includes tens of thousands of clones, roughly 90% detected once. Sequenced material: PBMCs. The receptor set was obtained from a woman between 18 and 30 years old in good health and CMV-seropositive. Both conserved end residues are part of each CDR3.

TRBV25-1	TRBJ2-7	CASQSLLEQYF
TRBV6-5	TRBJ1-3	CASRRNTIYF
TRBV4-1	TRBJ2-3	CASSLGDRGFDLTDTQYF
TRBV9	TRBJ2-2	CASSVVGGFGELFF
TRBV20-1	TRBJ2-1	CSASSVNEQFF
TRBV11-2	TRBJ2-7	CASSRIKLSEQYF
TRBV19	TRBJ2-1	CASSLIAGLSYNEQFF
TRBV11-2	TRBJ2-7	CASSRGDSQYF
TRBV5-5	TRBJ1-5	CASSLATGDNQPQHF
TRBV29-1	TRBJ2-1	CSDRDTNEQFF
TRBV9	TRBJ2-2	CASRGGRETGELFF
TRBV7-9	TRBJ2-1	CASSLRPGNEQFF
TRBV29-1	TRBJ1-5	CSVVLGASDQPQHF
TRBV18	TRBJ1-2	CASTPSPATGLSGYTF
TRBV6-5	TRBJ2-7	CASSGGGVGGDEQYF
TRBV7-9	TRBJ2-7	CASSPRTSGAYEQYF
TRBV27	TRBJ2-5	CASRLQGWGETQYF
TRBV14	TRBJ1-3	CASSQRDRVFSGNTIYF
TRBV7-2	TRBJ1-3	CASSLGGGVGNTIYF
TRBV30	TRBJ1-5	CAWSVGTGNQPQHF
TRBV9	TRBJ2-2	CASSVRGSGSANTGELFF
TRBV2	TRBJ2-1	CASRPSGMGLYNEQFF
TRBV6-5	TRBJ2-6	CASRDTGAGANVLTF
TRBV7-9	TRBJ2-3	CASSRGLAGGVGTDTQYF
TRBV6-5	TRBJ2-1	CASREVGYQQFF
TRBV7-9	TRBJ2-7	CASSWGSEQYF
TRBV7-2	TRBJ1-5	CASSSSPAGGNQPQHF
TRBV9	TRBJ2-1	CASSTPTSGSSYNEQFF
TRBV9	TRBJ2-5	CASSPPGQGQETQYF
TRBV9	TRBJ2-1	CASSVGQGANNEQFF
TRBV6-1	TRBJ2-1	CASSDWTSRNNEQFF
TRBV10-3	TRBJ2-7	CAISGTAALVYEQYF
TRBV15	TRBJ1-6	CATSRGQGSSPLHF
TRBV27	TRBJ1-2	CASSLRQNYGYTF
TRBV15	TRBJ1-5	CATSRRRDTSNQPQHF
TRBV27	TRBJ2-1	CASSSHRGRDRSYNEQFF
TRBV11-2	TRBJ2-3	CASSATLASTDTQYF
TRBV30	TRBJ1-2	CAWSAADPGGRCGYTF
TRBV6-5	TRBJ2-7	CASSSTGEPYEQYF
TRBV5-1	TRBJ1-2	CASCPDSPANYGYTF
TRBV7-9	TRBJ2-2	CASSSIRRLAGELFF
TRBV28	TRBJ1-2	CASSPGQGLGYGYTF
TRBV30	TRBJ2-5	CAWSVRGAHQETQYF
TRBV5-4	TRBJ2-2	CASSLGGSGTGELFF
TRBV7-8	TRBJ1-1	CASSLRGTGGLGTEAFF
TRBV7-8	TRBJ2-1	CASSLKVSRRRDSYNEQFF
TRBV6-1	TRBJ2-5	CASSTSQGKETQYF
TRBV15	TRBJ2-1	CATSGYRAEGSSYNEQFF
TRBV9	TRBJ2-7	CASSVEGLGHYEQYF
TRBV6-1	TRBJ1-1	CATLTGVVTEAFF
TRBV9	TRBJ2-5	CASSAGRGQETQYF
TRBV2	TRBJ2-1	CASSEGQGYDNEQFF
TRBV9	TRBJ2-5	CASSPTGTAQETQYF